Reported below is one T cell receptor beta chain. CDR3 size: 15 residues. From germline, CDR1 is SNHLY and CDR2 FYNNEI. V lost 7 bases, J lost 0 bases, and 6 bases stayed unmatched. Per the authors' pipeline: Amplification from reference gene primers served as the basis for estimated nucleated cell counts. Profiled with immunoSEQ multiplex PCR; TCRdb holds only in-frame clones, not every one. The V and J calls and clone size come from that table; D and trimming were worked out from the DNA. Here the sample spans roughly 72,000 clones, around nine tenths being singletons. These data originate in a study of blood T cell repertoires in COVID-19. As for the study in general: Some COVID-19 samples were acute and others convalescent; all came from the United States, Italy and Spain. In each case, the material was cDNA or gDNA derived from T cells, B-cell-depleted T cells, or PBMCs.

Sample: peripheral blood. This chain joins TRBV2 and TRBJ2-1; 7 positions match TRBD1. The source of this sequence is a human donor in a cohort sampled during active COVID-19. The CDR3 sequence is CASTGDRASYNEQFF. DNA for the CDR3: TGTGCCAGCACCGGGGACAGAGCCTCCTACAATGAGCAGTTCTTC. Based on the CDR3 plus reference TRBV2 and TRBJ2-1, the full variable domain is EPEVTQTPSHQVTQMGQEVILRCVPISNHLYFYWYRQILGQKVEFLVSFYNNEISEKSEIFDDQFSVERPDGSNFTLKIRSTKLEDSAMYFCASTGDRASYNEQFFGPGTRLTVL.